The source of this TCR beta chain is a study of neurological immune-mediated disorders. Stated time point: longitudinal time-point 2. TCRdb recomputed calls from the 5' RACE reads with MiXCR, one row per CDR3 protein. The data hold around 50,000 distinct CDR3 sequences, with 10% to 15% observed a single time. J lost 2 bases, V lost 5 bases, and 6 bases had no gene match. Germline V gene lookup returns CDR1 SGHTA and CDR2 FQGNSA. The CDR3 contains 16 residues. The sample holds many counts of this clonotype. Material: PBMCs. J is TRBJ2-3 and V is TRBV7-2, with 11 nucleotides matching TRBD2. This clonotype originated in a male donor with HTLV-1-associated myelopathy (HAM/TSP). DNA of the CDR3: TGTGCCAGCAGCCATACTAGCGGGGGCTCCACAGATACGCAGTATTTT. This codes for CASSHTSGGSTDTQYF. The entire variable domain, with the rest obtained from reference TRBV7-2 and TRBJ2-3, is as follows: GAGVSQSPSNKVTEKGKDVELRCDPISGHTALYWYRQSLGQGLEFLIYFQGNSAPDKSGLPSDRFSAERTGGSVSTLTIQRTQQEDSAVYLCASSHTSGGSTDTQYFGPGTRLTVL.